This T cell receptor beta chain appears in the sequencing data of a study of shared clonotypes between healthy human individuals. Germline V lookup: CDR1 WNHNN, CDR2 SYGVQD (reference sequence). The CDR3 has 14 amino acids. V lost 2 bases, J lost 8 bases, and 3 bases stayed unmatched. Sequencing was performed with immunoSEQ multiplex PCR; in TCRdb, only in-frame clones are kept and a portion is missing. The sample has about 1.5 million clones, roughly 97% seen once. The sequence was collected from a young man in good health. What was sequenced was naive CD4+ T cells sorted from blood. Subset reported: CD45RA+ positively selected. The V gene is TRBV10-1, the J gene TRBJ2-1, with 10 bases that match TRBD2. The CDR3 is CASSESGRAYEQFF. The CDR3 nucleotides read TGCGCCAGCAGTGAGAGCGGGAGGGCCTATGAGCAGTTCTTC.